This TCR beta chain was observed in a study of CD8+CD57+ T cells in acquired aplastic anemia. Template material for TCR beta VDJ and CDR3 profiling consisted of genomic DNA. TCRdb re-called the reads with MiXCR, one entry per CDR3 protein. This sample yields roughly 180,000 distinct CDR3 sequences, of which 63% are seen a single time; roughly 46% belongs to the top ten. Concerning this clonotype: The antigen remains undetermined.

For sequencing, patients were chosen who had shown expansion of CD8+CD57+ cells by flow cytometry. Untreated patients provided the blood samples, with no therapy given before sampling. Regarding the study as a whole: Patients versus controls showed no significant CD8+ Simpson's diversity difference.

The sequence was collected from a human donor with aplastic anemia. The sample taken for sequencing was sorted CD4+, CD8+, or CD8+CD57+ T cells (not recorded which) from PBMCs.

The CDR3 is CASSGQVQETQYF. CDR3 DNA: TGCGCCAGCAGTGGACAAGTACAAGAGACCCAGTACTTC. This rearrangement joins TRBV10-1 to TRBJ2-5; the D is unclear. Germline V gives CDR1 WNHNN, CDR2 SYGVQD (reference sequence). Trimming pared 4 bases from V and 2 bases from J, leaving 8 bases between. The CDR3 covers 13 residues.